The next 18 T cell receptor beta chains were all read from a single sample in a study of tumor and adjacent non-tumor tissue in lung cancer. RNA was extracted from bulk tissue without any cell sorting. A modified ARM-PCR protocol with three rounds of nested PCR amplified TCRbeta. One entry per CDR3 protein results from TCRdb running MiXCR on the multiplex PCR reads. In the table there are over 85,000 distinct CDR3 sequences, 75% to 90% of which are singletons. Source material: lung tumor tissue. Receptors were obtained from a man aged 65 to 85 with non-small cell lung cancer.

Worth noting for this clonotype: A read error may account for a junction end that differs from germline. The rearrangement links TRBV10-1 to TRBJ2-3; TRBD1 might be the D (5 bases). Per the germline V gene, CDR1 is WNHNN and CDR2 is SYGVQD (reference sequence). The CDR3 extends over 15 amino acids. Here the CDR3 reads CTSTESIQAADTQYF. CDR3 nucleotide sequence: TGCACCAGCACTGAGTCGATACAGGCCGCAGATACGCAGTATTTT.

In regard to this clonotype: Compared with germline, one end of the junction differs, possibly owing to a read error. The chain uses TRBV6-5 and TRBJ1-2; unclear D gene. Per the germline V gene, CDR1 is MNHEY and CDR2 is SVGAGI. The CDR3 consists of 14 residues. CDR3 DNA sequence: TGTGCCAGCAGTTACTTTCCCCCCGCGGAAAGCTATAGCTTC. Its translation is CASSYFPPAESYSF.

Many counts were recorded for this clonotype. The CDR3 sequence is CASSSRSDTEAFF. The CDR3 bases are TGTGCCAGCAGTTCACGTTCGGACACTGAAGCTTTCTTT. The chain carries TRBV12-3 or TRBV12-4 and TRBJ1-1; D ambiguous. V was trimmed by 4 bases and J by 3 bases, leaving 9 bases between them. There are 13 residues in the CDR3.

As regards this clonotype: A read error may account for a junction end that differs from germline. The chain couples TRBV4-1 to TRBJ2-1, with TRBD2 matching 7 bases. Germline V gene lookup returns CDR1 MGHRA and CDR2 YSYEKL. This CDR3 has 15 residues. CDR3 region: CASCHGGFFVNEQFF. CDR3 nucleotide sequence: TGCGCCAGCTGCCACGGGGGGTTTTTTGTTAATGAGCAGTTCTTC.

Comments on this clonotype: Germline is not matched at one junction end, which may reflect a read error. The gene calls are TRBV28 and TRBJ2-7; 10 bases are shared with TRBD1. The CDR3 runs 15 residues. CDR1 and CDR2 (germline): MDHEN, SYDVKM. CDR3 residues: CASSDRGLSVYELYF. The CDR3 bases are TGTGCCAGCAGTGACAGGGGGCTCTCCGTCTACGAGCTGTACTTC.

The chain employs TRBV5-1 and TRBJ2-3, with D possibly matching TRBD2 (6 bases). This CDR3 comprises 14 residues. With 4 bases removed from V and 4 bases from J, the gap between germline ends came to 13 bases. The germline V gene has CDR1 SGHRS and CDR2 YFSETQ. CDR3 DNA: TGCGCCAGCAGCACCCGGGGGAAGTCAGATACGCAGTATTTT. This sequence encodes CASSTRGKSDTQYF.

This clonotype showed up many times. This chain links TRBV29-1 with TRBJ1-6; D is perhaps TRBD1 (5 bases). This CDR3 comprises 12 residues. The V end was cut by 4 bases, the J end by 10 bases, with 11 bases between. CDR1 and CDR2 (germline): SQVTM, ANQGSEA. CDR3 amino acids: CSVVGGRSPLHF. The CDR3 DNA reads as TGCAGCGTTGTGGGGGGTCGGTCACCCCTCCACTTT.

About this clonotype: This could be a read error, since a much larger clone is one nucleotide away. Since no conserved phenylalanine or tryptophan closes the CDR3, a read error is the likely cause. The DNA is omitted, as the CDR3 cannot be located on it reliably, and the CDR3 follows TCRdb's listing. The rearrangement links TRBV6-5 to TRBJ1-1; TRBD1, the table's D call, lacks a check against the DNA. A total of 13 residues make up the CDR3, ends included. Germline CDR1 reads MNHEY; CDR2 reads SVGAGI. CDR3 region: CASSSGTGGKTYT.

As regards this clonotype: The junction and the germline gene differ at one end; a read error may be behind it. The V and J genes are TRBV11-3 and TRBJ2-7; maybe TRBD1 (6 bases). The V gene's germline CDR1 is SGHNT and CDR2 YENEEA. The CDR3 has 15 amino acids. Here the CDR3 DNA reads TGTGGCAGCAGCTTAGTGATAGGGACAACCTACGAGCAGTACTTC. This sequence encodes CGSSLVIGTTYEQYF.

This clonotype was found many times. The V call is TRBV29-1, the J call TRBJ1-5; the D is unclear. Trimming cost V 5 bases and J 3 bases, with 11 bases left between them. Germline CDR1 SQVTM, CDR2 ANQGSEA. The length of the CDR3 is 13 residues. The CDR3 spells CSVSSGFNQPQHF. CDR3 DNA sequence: TGCAGCGTTAGTTCGGGATTCAATCAGCCCCAGCATTTT.

Comment on this clonotype: Given the absence of the conserved phenylalanine or tryptophan at the CDR3 end, a read error is likely. The chain links TRBV11-2 to TRBJ2-5; D is perhaps TRBD2 (5 bases). From germline, CDR1 is SGHAT and CDR2 FQNNGV. The CDR3 has 14 residues. The CDR3 region is CASNLGGLRGTQYI. The DNA of the CDR3 is TGTGCCAGCAACTTAGGAGGACTCCGGGGGACCCAGTACATC.

Points on this clonotype: The junction and the germline gene differ at one end; a read error may be behind it. V is TRBV11-2 and J is TRBJ2-1; D call uncertain. The CDR3 has 18 residues. CDR1 is SGHAT and CDR2 is FQNNGV in the germline V gene. CDR3 region: CVSSLHVRNWASYIEQFF. The CDR3 DNA reads TGTGTAAGCAGCTTACATGTGCGGAACTGGGCCTCCTACATTGAGCAGTTCTTC.

This rearrangement joins TRBV11-2 to TRBJ1-1; maybe TRBD1 (5 bases). CDR3 length equals 15 residues. V was pared by 6 bases and J by 1 base, with 15 bases between. Germline values: CDR1 SGHAT, CDR2 FQNNGV. CDR3 region: CASRVGDFTNTEAFF. In DNA form, the CDR3 reads TGTGCCAGCAGAGTGGGGGATTTCACGAACACTGAAGCTTTCTTT.

Comments on this clonotype: A junction end diverges from the germline sequence, so it may reflect a read error. The chain employs TRBV6-2 or TRBV6-3 and TRBJ2-1, with D perhaps TRBD1 (5 bases). Per germline, CDR1 MNHEY and CDR2 SVGEGT. The CDR3 runs 13 residues. This CDR3 is CASDRGGHNEQSF. CDR3 nucleotides: TGTGCCAGCGACAGAGGCGGTCACAATGAGCAGTCCTTC.

A word on this clonotype: Because the CDR3 is missing its conserved closing phenylalanine or tryptophan, this is likely a read error. The chain is built from TRBV6-1 and TRBJ2-7; 12 nucleotides agree with TRBD2. The CDR3 has 18 amino acids. Germline CDR1 MNHNS, CDR2 SASEGT. The CDR3 DNA follows: TGTGACAGCAGTGAACTAGCGGGAGGCCCCTCGACGGCTGGAGAGCAGTACCTC. Its translation is CDSSELAGGPSTAGEQYL.

The chain has TRBV28 and TRBJ2-7; D ambiguous. The CDR3 is made up of 15 amino acids. CDR1 and CDR2 (germline): MDHEN, SYDVKM. V lost 7 bases to trimming and J lost 2 bases, with 18 bases between them. The chain's CDR3 is CASTGFRKQTYEQYF. CDR3 DNA sequence: TGTGCCAGCACCGGTTTTCGGAAACAAACCTACGAGCAGTACTTC. Supplemented by reference TRBV28 and TRBJ2-7, the full variable domain reads DVKVTQSSRYLVKRTGEKVFLECVQDMDHENMFWYRQDPGLGLRLIYFSYDVKMKEKGDIPEGYSVSREKKERFSLILESASTNQTSMYLCASTGFRKQTYEQYFGPGTRLTVT.

With regard to this clonotype: No conserved phenylalanine or tryptophan ends this CDR3, so it is likely a read error. The rearrangement links TRBV4-2 to TRBJ1-1; D gene uncertain. Between the trimmed V and J ends, which lost 1 base and 7 bases, there was a span of 10 bases. This CDR3 comprises 13 residues. Germline CDR1 reads LGHNA; CDR2 reads YNFKEQ. The CDR3 sequence: CASSQGRGLEAFY. The CDR3 nucleotides read TGTGCCAGCAGCCAAGGTCGAGGGCTTGAAGCTTTCTAT.

On this clonotype: The conserved closing phenylalanine or tryptophan is absent in this CDR3, likely reflecting a read error. J is TRBJ2-5 and V is TRBV4-1; unclear D gene. The germline V gene has CDR1 MGHRA and CDR2 YSYEKL. The CDR3 spans 14 residues. Between the trimmed V and J ends, which lost 4 bases and 2 bases, there was a span of 11 bases. The chain's CDR3 is CASSPWTTQETQYI. The DNA for the CDR3 is TGCGCCAGCAGCCCCTGGACGACGCAAGAGACCCAGTACATC.